The present TCR beta chain was sequenced within a study of CD8 T cells in Susac syndrome. Study conclusions and caveats: As the study acknowledged, the number of individuals in its TCR sequencing and HLA analysis was relatively small.

Random-hexamer reverse transcription was applied to roughly 0.45 to 1 ug RNA. TCRdb re-called the immunoSEQ multiplex PCR reads through MiXCR, storing one row per CDR3 protein. The sample lists under 550,000 distinct CDR3 sequences; approximately 89% were seen once. Worth noting for this clonotype: Its target is not known.

Germline CDR1 is SEHNR and CDR2 is FQNEAQ (reference sequence). V was trimmed by 1 base and J by 8 bases, leaving 14 bases between them. This CDR3 region has 14 residues. TCR beta sequences were obtained from blood CD8+ and CD4+ T cells. Relapsing-remitting disease, either stable or active, was present in the multiple sclerosis controls, who were treatment-naive patients. TEMRA cells were enriched by FACS, and CD4+ and CD8+ T cells were negatively isolated. Sequencing was carried out using CD8+ T cells from PBMCs. The receptor comes from a human donor with multiple sclerosis. The J gene is TRBJ1-2, the V gene TRBV7-9; D is perhaps TRBD1 (5 bases). The CDR3 DNA reads TGTGCCAGCAGCTTAGACGGGCGACCAGGGGGCTACACCTTC. Protein sequence: CASSLDGRPGGYTF.